One T cell receptor (beta chain) is described in this entry. Its antigen is undetermined. The assay was immunoSEQ multiplex PCR, and TCRdb's table has in-frame clones only and misses some. The sample shows about 45,000 clones, 63% of them seen only once. The data belong to a study of radiotherapy plus CTLA-4 blockade in lung cancer. Findings and limits, study-wide: Subsequent to radiotherapy plus ipilimumab, tumor-derived TCR clones underwent expansion in blood.

Chemo-refractory metastatic non-small-cell lung cancer patients were treated with focal radiation plus CTLA-4 blockade with ipilimumab. Trimming at V came to 0 bases and at J to 7 bases, leaving 10 bases not matched to a gene. CDR3 length: 17 residues. The germline V gene encodes CDR1 SGDLS and CDR2 YYNGEE. The receptor was isolated from a human donor with non-small cell lung cancer who had a partial response to radiotherapy plus ipilimumab. Material: peripheral blood, obtained from a patient treated with radiotherapy plus ipilimumab. This rearrangement joins TRBV9 to TRBJ1-6; 7 nucleotides match TRBD1. CDR3 amino acids: CASSVDRQGDRNSPLHF. In DNA form, the CDR3 reads TGTGCCAGCAGCGTAGATAGGCAGGGGGATCGAAATTCACCCCTCCACTTT. Based on the CDR3 plus reference TRBV9 and TRBJ1-6, the full variable domain is DSGVTQTPKHLITATGQRVTLRCSPRSGDLSVYWYQQSLDQGLQFLIQYYNGEERAKGNILERFSAQQFPDLHSELNLSSLELGDSALYFCASSVDRQGDRNSPLHFGNGTRLTVT.